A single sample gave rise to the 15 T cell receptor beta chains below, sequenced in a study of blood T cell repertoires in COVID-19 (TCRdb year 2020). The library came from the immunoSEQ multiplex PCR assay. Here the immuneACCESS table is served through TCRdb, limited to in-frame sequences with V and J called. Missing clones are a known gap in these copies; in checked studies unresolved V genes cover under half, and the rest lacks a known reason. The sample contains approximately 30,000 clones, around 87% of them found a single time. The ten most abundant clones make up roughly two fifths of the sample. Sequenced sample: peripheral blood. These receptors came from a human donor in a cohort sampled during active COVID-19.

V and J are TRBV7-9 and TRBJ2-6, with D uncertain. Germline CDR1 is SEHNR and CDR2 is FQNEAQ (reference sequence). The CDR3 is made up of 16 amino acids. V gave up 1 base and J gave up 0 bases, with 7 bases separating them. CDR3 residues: CASSLGLYSGANVLTF. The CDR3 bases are TGTGCCAGCAGCTTAGGGCTTTACTCTGGGGCCAACGTCCTGACTTTC.

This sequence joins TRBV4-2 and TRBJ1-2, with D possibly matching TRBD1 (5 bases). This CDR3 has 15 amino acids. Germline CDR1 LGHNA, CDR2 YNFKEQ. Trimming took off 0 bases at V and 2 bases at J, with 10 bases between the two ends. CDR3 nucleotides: TGTGCCAGCAGCCAAGACCTCGGGGGGAACTATGGCTACACCTTC. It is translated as CASSQDLGGNYGYTF.

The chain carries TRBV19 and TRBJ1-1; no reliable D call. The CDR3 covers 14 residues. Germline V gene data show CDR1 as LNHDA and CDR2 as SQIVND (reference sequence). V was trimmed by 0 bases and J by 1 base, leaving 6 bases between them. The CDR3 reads CASSIDLRNTEAFF. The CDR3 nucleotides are TGTGCCAGTAGTATAGATTTGAGGAACACTGAAGCTTTCTTT.

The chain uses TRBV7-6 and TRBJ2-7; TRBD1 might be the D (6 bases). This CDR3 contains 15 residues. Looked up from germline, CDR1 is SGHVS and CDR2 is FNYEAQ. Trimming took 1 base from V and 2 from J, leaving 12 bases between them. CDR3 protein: CASSLESGQTYEQYF. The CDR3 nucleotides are TGTGCCAGCAGCTTAGAATCGGGACAAACCTACGAGCAGTACTTC.

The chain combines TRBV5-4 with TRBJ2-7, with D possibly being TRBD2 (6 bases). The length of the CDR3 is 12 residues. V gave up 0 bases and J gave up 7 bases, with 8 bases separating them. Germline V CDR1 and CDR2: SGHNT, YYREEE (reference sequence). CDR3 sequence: CASSLDGLEQYF. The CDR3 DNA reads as TGTGCCAGCAGCTTGGACGGACTAGAGCAGTACTTC.

CDR3 residues: CASSESSAGGYEQYF. CDR3 DNA sequence: TGTGCCAGCAGTGAAAGCTCAGCGGGGGGCTACGAGCAGTACTTC. The V and J genes are TRBV2 and TRBJ2-7; 9 nucleotides match TRBD2. J lost 3 bases, V lost 2 bases, and 5 bases had no gene match. The CDR3 totals 15 residues. Germline V gives CDR1 SNHLY, CDR2 FYNNEI. Full variable domain (remainder filled in from reference TRBV2 and TRBJ2-7): EPEVTQTPSHQVTQMGQEVILRCVPISNHLYFYWYRQILGQKVEFLVSFYNNEISEKSEIFDDQFSVERPDGSNFTLKIRSTKLEDSAMYFCASSESSAGGYEQYFGPGTRLTVT.

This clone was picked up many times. CDR3 DNA sequence: TGTGCCAGCACCGGGACAGGGGGCGTTGAGCAGTACTTC. This encodes CASTGTGGVEQYF. The rearrangement uses TRBV7-8 and TRBJ2-7, with 12 bases aligning to TRBD1. V gave up 7 bases and J gave up 7 bases; unmatched junction bases: 5. This CDR3 comprises 13 residues. Germline assignment: CDR1 SGHVS and CDR2 FQNEAQ.

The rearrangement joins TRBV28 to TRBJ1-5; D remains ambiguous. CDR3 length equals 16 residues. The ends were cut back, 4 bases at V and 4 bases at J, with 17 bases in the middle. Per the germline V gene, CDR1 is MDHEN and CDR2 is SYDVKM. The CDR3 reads CASSSLQHGSNQPQHF. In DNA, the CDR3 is TGTGCCAGCAGTTCTCTTCAACACGGGAGTAATCAGCCCCAGCATTTT. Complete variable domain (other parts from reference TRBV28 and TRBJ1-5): DVKVTQSSRYLVKRTGEKVFLECVQDMDHENMFWYRQDPGLGLRLIYFSYDVKMKEKGDIPEGYSVSREKKERFSLILESASTNQTSMYLCASSSLQHGSNQPQHFGDGTRLSIL.

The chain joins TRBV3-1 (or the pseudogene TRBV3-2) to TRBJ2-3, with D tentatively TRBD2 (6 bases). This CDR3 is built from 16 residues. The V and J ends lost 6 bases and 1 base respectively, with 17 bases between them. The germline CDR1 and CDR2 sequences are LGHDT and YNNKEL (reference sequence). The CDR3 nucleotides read TGTGCCAGCAGTCGCGGTCGGACGGGGGGCACAGATACGCAGTATTTT. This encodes CASSRGRTGGTDTQYF.

CDR3 region: CASSQRGGLALQTQYF. CDR3 DNA sequence: TGTGCCAGCAGCCAAAGGGGGGGACTGGCGTTACAGACCCAGTACTTC. The chain has TRBV9 and TRBJ2-5, with D possibly being TRBD2 (7 bases). The V end was cut by 4 bases, the J end by 6 bases, with 22 bases between. CDR1 is SGDLS and CDR2 is YYNGEE in the germline V gene. There are 16 residues in the CDR3.

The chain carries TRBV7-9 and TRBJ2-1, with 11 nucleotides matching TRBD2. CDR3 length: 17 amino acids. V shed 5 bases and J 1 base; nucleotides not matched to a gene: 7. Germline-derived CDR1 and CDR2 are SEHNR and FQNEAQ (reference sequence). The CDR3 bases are TGTGCCAGCAGCGCAGGGTCTAGCGGGGGGTCCTACAATGAGCAGTTCTTC. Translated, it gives CASSAGSSGGSYNEQFF.

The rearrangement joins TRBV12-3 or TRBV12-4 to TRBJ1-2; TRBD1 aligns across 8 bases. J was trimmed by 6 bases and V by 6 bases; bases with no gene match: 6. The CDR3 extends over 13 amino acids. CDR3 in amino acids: CASSFQGAHGYTF. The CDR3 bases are TGTGCCAGCAGCTTCCAGGGGGCGCATGGCTACACCTTC.

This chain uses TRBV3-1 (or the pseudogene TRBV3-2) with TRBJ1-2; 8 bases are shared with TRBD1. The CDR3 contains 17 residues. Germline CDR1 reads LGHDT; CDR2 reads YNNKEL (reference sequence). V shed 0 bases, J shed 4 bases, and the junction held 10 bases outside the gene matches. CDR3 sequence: CASSQDLSAGGAYGYTF. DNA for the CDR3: TGTGCCAGCAGCCAAGATCTTTCGGCAGGGGGCGCCTATGGCTACACCTTC.

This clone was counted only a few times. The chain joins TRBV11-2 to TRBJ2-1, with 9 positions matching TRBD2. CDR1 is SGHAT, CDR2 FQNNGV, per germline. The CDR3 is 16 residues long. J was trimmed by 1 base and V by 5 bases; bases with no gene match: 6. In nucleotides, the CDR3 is TGTGCCAGCAGCAGACTAGCGGACCTTTCCTACAATGAGCAGTTCTTC. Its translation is CASSRLADLSYNEQFF.

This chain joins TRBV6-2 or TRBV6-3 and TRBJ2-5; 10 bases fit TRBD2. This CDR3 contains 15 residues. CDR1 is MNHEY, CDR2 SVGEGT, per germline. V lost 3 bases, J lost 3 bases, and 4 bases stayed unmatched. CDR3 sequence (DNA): TGTGCCAGCAGTTATCCTAGCGGGGGTGAAGAGACCCAGTACTTC. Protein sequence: CASSYPSGGEETQYF.